Following are 32 T cell receptor beta chains from one sample sequenced in a study of blood T cell repertoires in COVID-19. Generated by immunoSEQ multiplex PCR, the TCRdb table keeps only in-frame clones and is missing some. Here the sample spans 400,000 to 550,000 clones, around 89% being singletons. Input material: peripheral blood. These receptors all stem from a young woman with acute or convalescent COVID-19.

CDR3 sequence (DNA): TGTGCCAGCAGCCAAGCCGCGGGGAAGGCAGGGGGCGGTGGCTACACCTTC. Translating gives CASSQAAGKAGGGGYTF. The chain links TRBV3-1 (or the pseudogene TRBV3-2) to TRBJ1-2, with TRBD1 matching 8 bases. The CDR3 is 17 residues long. Germline values: CDR1 LGHDT, CDR2 YNNKEL (reference sequence). Trimming cost V 1 base and J 7 bases; bases outside gene matches: 14.

This clone was observed a handful of times. As DNA, the CDR3 is TGTGCCAGTAGTGACAACGGGGACACCATATATTTT. Its translation is CASSDNGDTIYF. This chain uses TRBV19 with TRBJ1-3; D gene uncertain. CDR1 is LNHDA and CDR2 is SQIVND in the germline V gene (reference sequence). The CDR3 loop spans 12 amino acids. Trimming shortened V by 5 bases and J by 8 bases, and 10 bases separated the two germline ends.

The V and J genes are TRBV11-2 and TRBJ2-5; 8 bases agree with TRBD1. Germline values: CDR1 SGHAT, CDR2 FQNNGV. The J segment lost 5 bases and the V segment lost 2 bases, leaving 4 bases of the junction unmatched. This CDR3 has 14 residues. This CDR3 reads CASSLNRGVETQYF. The CDR3 DNA reads TGTGCCAGCAGCTTAAACAGGGGGGTGGAGACCCAGTACTTC.

The genes are TRBV5-1 and TRBJ2-3, with 8 bases matching TRBD1. V gave up 8 bases and J gave up 3 bases; unmatched junction bases: 5. This CDR3 has 13 residues. Germline V gene sequence: CDR1 SGHRS, CDR2 YFSETQ. DNA of the CDR3: TGCGCCAGTAGGGACAGGCGTACAGATACGCAGTATTTT. It is translated as CASRDRRTDTQYF.

This clone was detected only once. This chain joins TRBV2 and TRBJ2-7, with unresolved D. CDR3 length: 13 residues. V was pared by 6 bases and J by 3 bases, with 12 bases between. Germline loops: CDR1 SNHLY, CDR2 FYNNEI. This chain's CDR3 is CASSKGGNYEQYF. Here the CDR3 DNA reads TGTGCCAGCAGCAAAGGCGGAAACTACGAGCAGTACTTC.

This clone was recorded many times. The sample carries other DNA sequences with the same CDR3. The rearrangement joins TRBV28 to TRBJ2-2, with D hard to call. CDR1 and CDR2 (germline): MDHEN, SYDVKM. V shed 8 bases and J shed 2 bases, with 6 bases lying between them. CDR3 size: 12 residues. This CDR3 reads CASGRNTGELFF. The CDR3 DNA sequence: TGTGCCAGCGGCAGAAACACCGGGGAGCTGTTTTTT.

CDR3 coding DNA: TGTGCCAGCAGCCAAGATCAAGGGGGACGAGGTGGAAACACCATATATTTT. Translated: CASSQDQGGRGGNTIYF. The rearrangement uses TRBV3-1 (or the pseudogene TRBV3-2) and TRBJ1-3, with a weak D call TRBD1 (6 bases). The CDR3 consists of 17 residues. V shed 0 bases and J shed 3 bases, with 15 bases lying between them. Germline V gene lookup returns CDR1 LGHDT and CDR2 YNNKEL (reference sequence).

The rearrangement links TRBV14 to TRBJ1-2; D might be TRBD1 (5 bases). The CDR3 has 16 residues. V was trimmed by 4 bases and J by 3 bases, leaving 18 bases between them. Germline values: CDR1 SGHDN, CDR2 FVKESK. CDR3 sequence (DNA): TGTGCCAGCAGCCCCCGTATTGGACAAGGCGACTATGGCTACACCTTC. The encoded protein is CASSPRIGQGDYGYTF.

The V call is TRBV5-8, the J call TRBJ2-3; tentatively, D is TRBD1 (5 bases). Germline V lookup: CDR1 SGHTS, CDR2 YDEGEE. V was clipped by 2 bases and J by 1 base, with 8 bases between them. This CDR3 has 14 residues. The CDR3 here is CASSLGRGTDTQYF. The CDR3 coding sequence is TGTGCCAGCAGCTTAGGCAGGGGCACAGATACGCAGTATTTT.

A single count supports this clone. The V call is TRBV5-1, the J call TRBJ2-5; the match to TRBD2 covers 7 bases. Germline assignment: CDR1 SGHRS and CDR2 YFSETQ. CDR3 length: 14 residues. V shed 4 bases, J shed 2 bases, and the junction held 5 bases outside the gene matches. The CDR3 loop reads CASSAPGLQETQYF. CDR3 coding DNA: TGCGCCAGCAGCGCCCCGGGACTACAAGAGACCCAGTACTTC.

This clone occurred many times. This chain links TRBV15 with TRBJ2-2; 12 nucleotides align to TRBD1. Germline V gives CDR1 LNHNV, CDR2 YYDKDF (reference sequence). V was clipped by 4 bases and J by 5 bases; unmatched bases: 5. The CDR3 is made up of 16 amino acids. In DNA, the CDR3 is TGTGCCACCAGCAAGGGACAGGGGGCTGAGACCGGGGAGCTGTTTTTT. It encodes CATSKGQGAETGELFF.

This clone turned up a few times. V is TRBV10-1 and J is TRBJ2-7; TRBD1 aligns across 8 bases. This CDR3 has 13 residues. Germline V gene data show CDR1 as WNHNN and CDR2 as SYGVQD (reference sequence). V gave up 5 bases and J gave up 7 bases; unmatched junction bases: 7. The CDR3 DNA follows: TGCGCCAGCAGTCTGGACAGGGCTGGGGAGCAGTACTTC. Translated, it gives CASSLDRAGEQYF.

The V gene is TRBV5-6, the J gene TRBJ1-2; D possibly corresponds to TRBD1 (5 bases). This CDR3 has 16 residues. CDR1 is SGHDT and CDR2 is YYEEEE in the germline V gene. The ends were cut back, 4 bases at V and 4 bases at J, with 20 bases in the middle. CDR3 nucleotides: TGTGCCAGCAGCCTGGAGACCCACGACAGTAGCTATGGCTACACCTTC. Translation gives CASSLETHDSSYGYTF.

The sample holds one count of this clone. The CDR3 DNA reads TGCGCCAGCGTACGACAGGGCCGGAACACTGAAGCTTTCTTT. This codes for CASVRQGRNTEAFF. The chain recombines TRBV23-1 with TRBJ1-1, with TRBD1 matching 7 bases. TRBV23-1 is treated as an ORF (open reading frame) with a function not yet certain. After removal of 8 bases from V and 1 base from J, the junction contained 7 bases not matched to a gene. CDR3 length: 14 residues.

The rearrangement links TRBV7-2 to TRBJ1-6, with 7 bases matching TRBD1. Trimming removed 1 base from V and 7 bases from J; junction bases left unmatched: 7. The CDR3 has 16 amino acids. Germline V gene sequence: CDR1 SGHTA, CDR2 FQGNSA. The CDR3 loop is CASSLVTGVLNSPLHF. DNA for the CDR3: TGTGCCAGCAGCTTAGTTACAGGGGTATTAAATTCACCCCTCCACTTT. The whole variable domain, remainder taken from reference TRBV7-2 and TRBJ1-6, is GAGVSQSPSNKVTEKGKDVELRCDPISGHTALYWYRQSLGQGLEFLIYFQGNSAPDKSGLPSDRFSAERTGGSVSTLTIQRTQQEDSAVYLCASSLVTGVLNSPLHFGNGTRLTVT.

The rearrangement uses TRBV18 and TRBJ1-1; D gene uncertain. CDR1 is KGHSH and CDR2 is LQKENI in the germline V gene. Deletions cut 3 bases from V and 5 bases from J, with 13 bases between. This CDR3 comprises 14 residues. The CDR3 DNA reads TGTGCCAGCTCACCCCCCATGAGGGAGACTGAAGCTTTCTTT. This codes for CASSPPMRETEAFF.

The rearrangement joins TRBV5-6 to TRBJ2-5; a weak D match, TRBD1 (5 bases). The CDR3 sequence is 14 residues long. Trimming removed 4 bases at V and 1 base at J, with 11 bases between. Germline CDR1 and CDR2: SGHDT and YYEEEE. The DNA for the CDR3 is TGTGCCAGCAGCATAAGACAGCTCCAAGAGACCCAGTACTTC. Encoded protein: CASSIRQLQETQYF.

The CDR3 is CASSLGTGVSDTQYF. CDR3 bases: TGTGCCAGCAGCTTAGGGACAGGGGTTTCAGATACGCAGTATTTT. The genes are TRBV7-3 and TRBJ2-3, with 10 bases aligning to TRBD1. This CDR3 has 15 residues. Germline loops: CDR1 SGHTA, CDR2 FQGTGA. V dropped 2 bases and J dropped 4; count of bases not matched to a gene: 3.

The rearrangement links TRBV5-1 to TRBJ1-5; D remains unclear. This CDR3 is 12 amino acids long. CDR1 and CDR2 from the germline V gene are SGHRS and YFSETQ. Trimming took off 2 bases at V and 4 bases at J, with 4 bases between the two ends. CDR3 coding DNA: TGCGCCAGCAGCTTCGCGAATCAGCCCCAGCATTTT. As protein: CASSFANQPQHF.

This chain uses TRBV7-8 with TRBJ1-2, with 11 bases that match TRBD1. CDR1 is SGHVS, CDR2 FQNEAQ, per germline. V was pared by 2 bases and J by 8 bases, with 13 bases of the junction left unmatched. The length of the CDR3 is 17 residues. CDR3 nucleotide sequence: TGTGCCAGCAGCTTACGCTCAGTCGGGGACAGGGGGACGGGCTACACCTTC. Amino acid sequence: CASSLRSVGDRGTGYTF.

In regard to this clone: One end of the junction does not line up with germline, which may come from a read error. This rearrangement joins TRBV9 to TRBJ2-5; 7 bases line up with TRBD1. The CDR3 extends over 18 amino acids. In germline, CDR1 is SGDLS, CDR2 YYNGEE. CDR3 bases: TGTGCCAGCAGCGTAGGAGGCGCTAGGACAGGTCGAAAAGAAACCCAGTACTTC. Translating gives CASSVGGARTGRKETQYF.

The gene calls are TRBV3-1 (or the pseudogene TRBV3-2) and TRBJ1-6; tentatively, D is TRBD1 (5 bases). V lost 4 bases and J 12 bases, leaving 10 bases between the germline ends. The V gene's germline CDR1 is LGHDT and CDR2 YNNKEL (reference sequence). The CDR3 runs to 12 residues. CDR3 sequence (DNA): TGTGCCAGCAGCCGAATACAGGAACCCCTCCACTTT. Translating it yields CASSRIQEPLHF.

The genes are TRBV12-3 or TRBV12-4 and TRBJ1-4, with a weak D call TRBD1 (6 bases). The V end lost 6 bases, the J end lost 8 bases, and 13 bases lay between the germline ends. CDR3 length: 13 amino acids. This CDR3 reads CASRAGVGEKLFF. For the CDR3, the DNA is TGTGCCAGCAGGGCAGGGGTAGGGGAAAAACTGTTTTTT.

This sequence joins TRBV6-6 and TRBJ2-7; D perhaps matches TRBD2 (7 bases). CDR3 size: 13 residues. CDR1 is MNHNY, CDR2 SVGAGI, per germline (reference sequence). V lost 5 bases, J lost 6 bases, and 14 bases lay in between. The CDR3 loop reads CASSPGGLGEQYF. The CDR3 region has the DNA TGTGCCAGCAGTCCCGGGGGGCTCGGCGAGCAGTACTTC.

The J gene is TRBJ1-5, the V gene TRBV9; tentative D call: TRBD1 (6 bases). The V end lost 3 bases, the J end lost 6 bases, and 13 bases lay between the germline ends. Germline CDR1 is SGDLS and CDR2 is YYNGEE. The CDR3 covers 14 residues. The CDR3 spells CASSGGGATQPQHF. As DNA, the CDR3 is TGTGCCAGCAGCGGTGGGGGGGCTACTCAGCCCCAGCATTTT.

The chain joins TRBV5-1 to TRBJ2-5; 8 positions agree with TRBD1. The germline CDR1 and CDR2 sequences are SGHRS and YFSETQ. The CDR3 is 14 residues long. The V and J ends lost 4 bases and 4 bases, in that order; junction bases with no gene match: 6. This CDR3 reads CASSKSQGGETQYF. The CDR3 DNA reads as TGCGCCAGCAGCAAATCACAGGGGGGAGAGACCCAGTACTTC.

This clone occurred once. This chain links TRBV19 with TRBJ2-7; D might be TRBD1 (5 bases). The germline CDR1 and CDR2 sequences are LNHDA and SQIVND (reference sequence). V dropped 1 base and J dropped 3 bases, with 10 bases sitting between them. The CDR3 is 14 residues long. The CDR3 region is CASSIATGIYEQYF. The CDR3 DNA is TGTGCCAGTAGTATAGCCACAGGAATCTACGAGCAGTACTTC.

DNA of the CDR3: TGTGCCAGCAGCCAAGATAGGATTACAGCCTACGAGCAGTACTTC. This translates into CASSQDRITAYEQYF. The gene calls are TRBV14 and TRBJ2-7; no clear D gene. This CDR3 has 15 amino acids. The V gene lost 0 bases and the J gene lost 2 bases, with 11 bases spanning the gap. The germline CDR1 and CDR2 sequences are SGHDN and FVKESK. The full variable domain, its missing parts supplied by reference TRBV14 and TRBJ2-7, is EAGVTQFPSHSVIEKGQTVTLRCDPISGHDNLYWYRRVMGKEIKFLLHFVKESKQDESGMPNNRFLAERTGGTYSTLKVQPAELEDSGVYFCASSQDRITAYEQYFGPGTRLTVT.

This chain uses TRBV19 with TRBJ1-1; D is unclear. V lost 6 bases to trimming and J lost 0 bases, with 14 bases between them. This CDR3 comprises 15 residues. Germline V gene sequence: CDR1 LNHDA, CDR2 SQIVND (reference sequence). The CDR3 region has the DNA TGTGCCAGTAGACCAGACCAGGTTATGAACACTGAAGCTTTCTTT. Encoded protein: CASRPDQVMNTEAFF. Full variable domain (rest looked up from reference TRBV19 and TRBJ1-1): DGGITQSPKYLFRKEGQNVTLSCEQNLNHDAMYWYRQDPGQGLRLIYYSQIVNDFQKGDIAEGYSVSREKKESFPLTVTSAQKNPTAFYLCASRPDQVMNTEAFFGQGTRLTVV.

This rearrangement joins TRBV5-4 to TRBJ1-2; TRBD1 agrees at 8 bases. The CDR3 is 15 residues long. The junction had 6 bases not matched to a gene; V was cut back by 4 bases and J by 1 base. Germline CDR1 SGHNT, CDR2 YYREEE (reference sequence). The CDR3 nucleotides read TGTGCCAGCAGCCGGGGACAGGAACTTAACTATGGCTACACCTTC. This codes for CASSRGQELNYGYTF.

The chain recombines TRBV7-2 with TRBJ2-5; weak D call: TRBD1 (5 bases). This CDR3 is built from 13 residues. CDR1 and CDR2 (germline): SGHTA, FQGNSA. Deletions cut 4 bases from V and 2 bases from J, with 8 bases between. CDR3 nucleotides: TGTGCCAGCAGCTACAGGACGCAAGAGACCCAGTACTTC. As protein: CASSYRTQETQYF.

V is TRBV12-3 or TRBV12-4 and J is TRBJ2-1; D unresolved. The CDR3 loop spans 13 amino acids. V lost 2 bases, J lost 3 bases, and 5 bases lay in between. CDR3 in amino acids: CASSLFRYNEQFF. DNA for the CDR3: TGTGCCAGCAGTTTATTTCGCTACAATGAGCAGTTCTTC.